The 6 T cell receptor beta chains reported below all come from one sample, sequenced in a study of blood T cell repertoires in COVID-19. Repertoires were generated with immunoSEQ multiplex PCR, while TCRdb's copy carries only in-frame clones and drops some. The sample carries around 100,000 clones, approximately 87% recorded once. The sample consisted of peripheral blood. These receptors were collected from a human donor in a cohort sampled during active COVID-19.

The chain recombines TRBV19 with TRBJ1-1; D is unclear. V lost 7 bases and J 1 base, leaving 16 bases between the germline ends. Germline V gives CDR1 LNHDA, CDR2 SQIVND (reference sequence). The CDR3 runs 15 residues. CDR3 in DNA: TGTGCCAGTAAAACTCGCCCAGGAGGGAACACTGAAGCTTTCTTT. Translated: CASKTRPGGNTEAFF.

The chain uses TRBV27 and TRBJ2-1, with 11 bases matching TRBD2. Germline values: CDR1 MNHEY, CDR2 SMNVEV (reference sequence). Trimming removed 6 bases from V and 4 bases from J; junction bases left unmatched: 5. This CDR3 spans 15 amino acids. CDR3 residues: CASSLAGGPYNEQFF. As DNA, the CDR3 is TGTGCCAGCAGCCTAGCGGGGGGCCCATACAATGAGCAGTTCTTC.

The chain links TRBV5-5 to TRBJ1-2; D might be TRBD1 (6 bases). Germline V gene data show CDR1 as SGHKS and CDR2 as YYEKEE (reference sequence). The CDR3 runs 13 residues. V shed 4 bases and J shed 7 bases, with 14 bases lying between them. CDR3 amino acids: CASSLNRVGGYTF. CDR3 nucleotides: TGTGCCAGCAGCCTAAACAGGGTTGGTGGCTACACCTTC.

The chain joins TRBV4-3 to TRBJ2-7; possibly TRBD1 for D (5 bases). This CDR3 is built from 17 residues. V lost 0 bases and J 3 bases, leaving 18 bases between the germline ends. Germline CDR1 and CDR2: LGHNA and YSLEER. CDR3: CASSQDAVGDSHYEQYF. In DNA, the CDR3 is TGCGCCAGCAGCCAAGATGCCGTGGGCGACAGCCACTACGAGCAGTACTTC.

Only one count was recorded for this clone. V gene TRBV6-2 or TRBV6-3 combines with J gene TRBJ2-7; 8 bases are a match to TRBD2. Germline V gene lookup returns CDR1 MNHEY and CDR2 SVGEGT. This CDR3 is 17 amino acids long. The trim removed 4 bases at V and 1 base at J, leaving 12 bases unmatched. The CDR3 loop reads CASSWGLLGGGSYEQYF. CDR3 coding DNA: TGTGCCAGCAGTTGGGGACTCCTCGGGGGGGGTTCCTACGAGCAGTACTTC.

This clone was seen a few times. The rearrangement joins TRBV4-1 to TRBJ2-1; TRBD2 agrees at 8 bases. V shed 1 base and J 1 base; nucleotides not matched to a gene: 3. CDR1 MGHRA and CDR2 YSYEKL come from the germline V gene. This CDR3 spans 16 amino acids. For the CDR3, the DNA is TGCGCCAGCAGCCAAGTCGTAGCGGGATCCTACAATGAGCAGTTCTTC. It translates to CASSQVVAGSYNEQFF.